A single T cell receptor (beta chain) is shown here with its context. CDR1 SGDLS and CDR2 YYNGEE come from the germline V gene. With V trimmed by 0 bases and J by 7 bases, 18 bases remained unmatched. This CDR3 region has 18 residues. Followed longitudinally, the Seattle patients had been enrolled during active infection. The data were taken from a study of blood T cell repertoires in COVID-19. Overall study: The United States, Italy and Spain were the sources of the acute and convalescent COVID-19 samples. PBMCs, B-cell-depleted T cells, or T cells were the source of the cDNA or gDNA that made up the material.

In the source study's methods: Amplifying reference gene primers gave estimates of nucleated cell counts. Clones were sequenced by immunoSEQ multiplex PCR, and TCRdb holds only the in-frame ones, with some missing. V and J calls plus clone size are reproduced from that table; the DNA served to infer D and trimming. The sample contains 300,000 to 350,000 clones, approximately 90% of which appear only once. The chain combines TRBV9 with TRBJ1-2; 7 nucleotides agree with TRBD1. This TCR was sampled from a man aged 30 to 45 with COVID-19, enrolled during active disease. Sequenced material: peripheral blood. CDR3 sequence (DNA): TGTGCCAGCAGCGTAGCACTTGGGGTAGGGGGACAGAGGAGTGGCTACACCTTC. Its translation is CASSVALGVGGQRSGYTF.